The T cell receptor (beta chain) described here comes from a study of CD8 T cells in ankylosing spondylitis. This clonotype was seen ten or more times. The germline CDR1 and CDR2 sequences are SGDLS and YYNGEE. This CDR3 has 15 residues. V was cut by 3 bases and J by 6 bases, with 17 bases left in between. A single record per CDR3 protein comes from TCRdb applying MiXCR to the 5' RACE reads. The sample records about 240,000 distinct CDR3 sequences, roughly 8.6% being singletons. The rearrangement uses TRBV9 and TRBJ2-3; D is possibly TRBD1 or TRBD2 (5 bases each). Material for sequencing was blood, either unsorted or a sorted T cell fraction (not recorded which). The clonotype originates from a male donor with ankylosing spondylitis or in good health (not recorded which). The CDR3 DNA reads as TGTGCCAGCAGCGCTGGGACGGTGCCTGAGGATACGCAGTATTTT. Translation gives CASSAGTVPEDTQYF.